This is a list of T cell receptor beta chains from one sample in a study of cytomegalovirus exposure and HLA in healthy donors. Sequencing used immunoSEQ multiplex PCR; TCRdb keeps in-frame clones, though not all of them. Of about 130,000 clones in the sample, roughly 90% were seen once. Specimen: PBMCs. The source is a man aged 25-45 years in good health and CMV-seronegative. The CDR3 runs from the conserved cysteine through the conserved F or W. Fields, in order: D gene, J gene, clone size, V gene, CDR3 DNA, CDR3 protein. D genes are given only for firm matches. Some rows mark clone size as missing; the rest say once, few, many or name a class of expanded clone.

. | TRBJ1-3 | . | TRBV11-3 | TGTGCCAGCAGCGCGGGACTCGGAAAGATTGGAAACACCATATATTTT | CASSAGLGKIGNTIYF
. | TRBJ2-2 | . | TRBV25-1 | TGTGCCAGCAGCCGGGGAGGGGGAGGGAACACCGGGGAGCTGTTTTTT | CASSRGGGGNTGELFF
. | TRBJ1-1 | . | TRBV4-3 | TGCGCCAGCAGCCCCTTTCTGAACACTGAAGCTTTCTTT | CASSPFLNTEAFF
. | TRBJ1-5 | . | TRBV10-2 | TGCGCCAGCAGTGCGGTCTCCGGCAATCAGCCCCAGCATTTT | CASSAVSGNQPQHF
. | TRBJ2-3 | . | TRBV6-5 | TGTGCCAGCAGTGGTGTAGGGGCGGGGACAGATACGCAGTATTTT | CASSGVGAGTDTQYF
. | TRBJ2-5 | . | TRBV6-5 | TGTGCCAGCAGGGGCGTTCTCCAAGAGACCCAGTACTTC | CASRGVLQETQYF
TRBD2 | TRBJ2-7 | . | TRBV4-2 | TGTGCCAGCAGCCAGAGCAAAGGACTAGAAGCCTACGAGCAGTACTTC | CASSQSKGLEAYEQYF
. | TRBJ2-2 | . | TRBV21-1 | TGTGCCAGCAGCAAAGTTGACGGGAGCACGGGTGTGACCGGGGAGCTGTTTTTT | CASSKVDGSTGVTGELFF
. | TRBJ2-1 | . | TRBV10-3 | TGTGCCATCAGTGATTCGACAACTCTATTTCCAAATGAGCAGTTCTTC | CAISDSTTLFPNEQFF
. | TRBJ1-1 | . | TRBV29-1 | TGCAGCGTTCGGTCCCGGGGCACTGAAGCTTTCTTT | CSVRSRGTEAFF
TRBD2 | TRBJ2-1 | . | TRBV7-9 | TGTGCCAGCAGCCCTATTAGCGGGAGATTCGGGCATGAGCAGTTCTTC | CASSPISGRFGHEQFF
TRBD2 | TRBJ2-7 | . | TRBV5-1 | TGCGCCAGCAGCTTGCGACTAGCGGGAGTCGACGAGCAGTACTTC | CASSLRLAGVDEQYF
. | TRBJ1-5 | . | TRBV4-1 | TGCGCCAGCAGCCAAAATCCTAGCAAGGAGCCCCAGCATTTT | CASSQNPSKEPQHF
. | TRBJ2-2 | . | TRBV9 | TGTGCCAGCAGCGACAGCACCGGGGAGCTGTTTTTT | CASSDSTGELFF
TRBD2 | TRBJ2-7 | . | TRBV13 | TGTGCCAGCAGCCCCGCAAATGAACCGGGACTAGCGGGAAATATCGCCTACGAGCAGTACTTC | CASSPANEPGLAGNIAYEQYF
. | TRBJ2-3 | . | TRBV10-3 | TGTGCCATCAGCGCGTCTTCTAGCACAGATACGCAGTATTTT | CAISASSSTDTQYF
TRBD2 | TRBJ2-5 | . | TRBV2 | TGTGCCAGCAGTCAACGACTAGCGGGCTTTGAGACCCAGTACTTC | CASSQRLAGFETQYF
TRBD2 | TRBJ2-3 | once | TRBV30 | TGTGCCTGGAGTGTGGGGACTAGCAGAGCGACAGATACGCAGTATTTT | CAWSVGTSRATDTQYF
TRBD2 | TRBJ2-1 | . | TRBV9 | TGTGCCAGCAGCGTGGGTAGCGGGAGAACCTACAATGAGCAGTTCTTC | CASSVGSGRTYNEQFF
TRBD2 | TRBJ2-7 | . | TRBV5-6 | TGTGCCAGCAGCTTGGGGGCTAGCGGGAGTTACGAGCAGTACTTC | CASSLGASGSYEQYF
TRBD1 | TRBJ1-1 | . | TRBV6-1 | TGTGCCAGCAATCAACAGGGGCTGAACACTGAAGCTTTCTTT | CASNQQGLNTEAFF
. | TRBJ1-1 | . | TRBV5-1 | TGCGCCAGCAGCCCACCGAATGAGGGAGCAACTGAAGCTTTCTTT | CASSPPNEGATEAFF
TRBD2 | TRBJ2-3 | . | TRBV30 | TGTGCCTGGAGTTCCGGGACTAGGGGCACAGATACGCAGTATTTT | CAWSSGTRGTDTQYF
TRBD2 | TRBJ2-5 | . | TRBV5-6 | TGTGCCAGCAGTTCACCGGGACTAGCGTTACAAGAGACCCAGTACTTC | CASSSPGLALQETQYF
. | TRBJ2-5 | . | TRBV5-1 | . | CASSSSTGRQETQYF
. | TRBJ1-2 | . | TRBV20-1 | TGCAGTGTCGAGATAGGGGAAGGCTACACCTTC | CSVEIGEGYTF
TRBD1 | TRBJ2-7 | . | TRBV2 | TGTGCCAGAGACCGGGACAGGGGAAACTACGAGCAGTACTTC | CARDRDRGNYEQYF
. | TRBJ2-2 | . | TRBV10-2 | TGCGCCAGCAGCCCTTCCAACACCGGGGAGCTGTTTTTT | CASSPSNTGELFF
. | TRBJ1-6 | . | TRBV19 | TGTGCCAGTAGTAGGGCAGGACAAAACTATTCACCCCTCCACTTT | CASSRAGQNYSPLHF
. | TRBJ2-1 | . | TRBV7-9 | TGTGCCAGCATCTCTTTGACTCTCGGCGAGCAGTTCTTC | CASISLTLGEQFF
TRBD1 | TRBJ1-5 | . | TRBV4-1 | TGCGCCAGCAGCCATTCCCGACAGGGAGATCAGCCCCAGCATTTT | CASSHSRQGDQPQHF
. | TRBJ1-1 | . | TRBV18 | TGTGCCAGCTCACCCGTGGAGGGATGGCTGAACACTGAAGCTTTCTTT | CASSPVEGWLNTEAFF
. | TRBJ2-1 | . | TRBV5-1 | TGCGCCAGCAGCTTGGTTCGGTACAATGAGCAGTTCTTC | CASSLVRYNEQFF
TRBD1 | TRBJ2-7 | . | TRBV2 | TGTGCCAGCAGCTACCGACAGGGCTCCTACGAGCAGTACTTC | CASSYRQGSYEQYF
TRBD2 | TRBJ2-1 | . | TRBV7-8 | TGTGCCAGCAACCTAGCGGTAGACAATGAGCAGTTCTTC | CASNLAVDNEQFF
. | TRBJ2-7 | . | TRBV19 | TGTGCCAGTAGTACCCCCTACCTTGACAGATACGAGCAGTACTTC | CASSTPYLDRYEQYF
TRBD2 | TRBJ2-7 | . | TRBV5-4 | TGTGCCAGCAGCTTGGGGGGTAGCGGGAACCCCTACGAGCAGTACTTC | CASSLGGSGNPYEQYF
TRBD1 | TRBJ2-5 | . | TRBV6-1 | TGTGCCAGCAGTGACGGATGGGGGACAGAAGAGACCCAGTACTTC | CASSDGWGTEETQYF
. | TRBJ2-3 | . | TRBV19 | TGTGCCAGTAGCCGGGGGACGGGGGATACGCAGTATTTT | CASSRGTGDTQYF
. | TRBJ1-1 | . | TRBV4-1 | TGCGCCAGCAGCCAAGTGACAGCGTTGAACACTGAAGCTTTCTTT | CASSQVTALNTEAFF
. | TRBJ2-7 | . | TRBV7-2 | TGTGCCAGCAGCTTAAGCAGGGACTCCTACGAGCAGTACTTC | CASSLSRDSYEQYF
. | TRBJ2-5 | once | TRBV5-1 | TGCGCCAGCAGCTTGTATGTAGGGGGCCAAGAGACCCAGTACTTC | CASSLYVGGQETQYF
. | TRBJ2-7 | . | TRBV5-4 | TGTGCCAGCAGCTTGGAGGACAGCTACGAGCAGTACTTC | CASSLEDSYEQYF
. | TRBJ2-3 | . | TRBV9 | TGTGCCAGCAGCCCGGGGACTCCCATGGGAGGCGATACGCAGTATTTT | CASSPGTPMGGDTQYF
. | TRBJ2-2 | . | TRBV6-5 | TGTGCCAGCAGTTACAACACAGGGAACACCGGGGAGCTGTTTTTT | CASSYNTGNTGELFF
. | TRBJ2-3 | . | TRBV6-5 | TGTGCCAGCAGCCTGGGGGGTACAGATACGCAGTATTTT | CASSLGGTDTQYF
. | TRBJ2-7 | . | TRBV19 | TGTGCCAGTTCACCGGGACAACAGGCAGAAATAGGGTTCTACGAGCAGTACTTC | CASSPGQQAEIGFYEQYF
. | TRBJ2-7 | few | TRBV7-2 | TGTGCCAGCAGCTTAGTATTAGCGGTTAGCTACGAGCAGTACTTC | CASSLVLAVSYEQYF
. | TRBJ1-1 | once | TRBV5-1 | TGCGCCAGCAGCTCTCGGGTGGGTCCAGATAGCACTGAAGCTTTCTTT | CASSSRVGPDSTEAFF
. | TRBJ1-2 | . | TRBV25-1 | TGTGCCAGCAGTGAACAGGGTTGGGGCTACACCTTC | CASSEQGWGYTF
TRBD1 | TRBJ1-1 | . | TRBV19 | TGTGCCAGTGTGGACAGGGTGAACACTGAAGCTTTCTTT | CASVDRVNTEAFF
. | TRBJ2-7 | once | TRBV2 | TGTGCCAGCAGAATCGCACAGGGCGGTTACGAGCAGTACTTC | CASRIAQGGYEQYF
. | TRBJ1-1 | . | TRBV2 | TGTGCCAGCTGGCGGCTGAACACTGAAGCTTTCTTT | CASWRLNTEAFF
. | TRBJ2-7 | . | TRBV18 | TGTGCCAGCTCACCATCCTTTGACAGCACCTACGAGCAGTACTTC | CASSPSFDSTYEQYF
. | TRBJ2-7 | . | TRBV5-4 | TGTGCCAGCAGCTCGCCCCAGGGCCTCCCCTACGAGCAGTACTTC | CASSSPQGLPYEQYF
. | TRBJ1-2 | . | TRBV6-1 | TGTGCCAGCAGTGAAGCACTTAACGGGATCTATGGCTACACCTTC | CASSEALNGIYGYTF
. | TRBJ2-1 | . | TRBV6-4 | TGTGCCAGCAGCGAACGACTTGACAATGAGCAGTTCTTC | CASSERLDNEQFF